A selection of T cell receptor beta chains follows, all from one sample in a study of shared clonotypes between healthy human individuals. The repertoire was sequenced with immunoSEQ multiplex PCR; TCRdb's copy has only in-frame clones and lacks some. This table holds more than 400,000 clones, 90% to 97% found once. Sequencing used naive CD4+ T cells sorted from blood. The receptors stem from a woman in her 30s in good health. CDR3s include the opening cysteine and the closing phenylalanine or tryptophan. D genes are given only for firm matches. Size is stated for part of the rows, as once, few or many counts, or as a class when the clone is expanded.

TRBV4-1	TRBJ1-5	NA	NA	TGCGCCAGCAGCCAAGATGTGACCGGGGGCAGTCAGCCCCAGCATTTT	CASSQDVTGGSQPQHF
TRBV6-5	TRBJ1-6	NA	NA	TGTGCCAGCAGCCGAGAAGGGGGGCACTCACCCCTCCACTTT	CASSREGGHSPLHF
TRBV28	TRBJ2-3	NA	TRBD2	TGTGCCAGCAGTCCCATCGCGGGAGGCACAGATACGCAGTATTTT	CASSPIAGGTDTQYF
TRBV7-9	TRBJ1-2	NA	TRBD1	TGTGCCAGCAGCTTAGTCGGACAGGGATTCGATGGCTACACCTTC	CASSLVGQGFDGYTF
TRBV27	TRBJ2-2	NA	TRBD1	TGTGCCAGCGGCCGGGACAGGGACACCGGGGAGCTGTTTTTT	CASGRDRDTGELFF
TRBV27	TRBJ1-2	NA	NA	TGTGCCAGCGCGAGGGCAGGCCCGGGCTATGGCTACACCTTC	CASARAGPGYGYTF
TRBV2	TRBJ2-7	NA	NA	TGTGCCAGCAGTGAGGACCTTTGGAACGAGCAGTACTTC	CASSEDLWNEQYF
TRBV28	TRBJ2-7	NA	TRBD1	TGTGCCAGCAGCTCGGGACAGGGGGCGCGTTACGAGCAGTACTTC	CASSSGQGARYEQYF
TRBV27	TRBJ1-2	once	TRBD1	TGTGCCAGCTCGCCCCGGACAGGGGAAGGCTACACCTTC	CASSPRTGEGYTF
TRBV28	TRBJ2-5	NA	NA	TGTGCCAGCAGTTTGGGTGGAGCGGACCAAGAGACCCAGTACTTC	CASSLGGADQETQYF
TRBV27	TRBJ2-1	NA	TRBD2	TGTGCCAGCAGTTCAAGAGGGACTAGCGGCCGTAGGGATGAGCAGTTCTTC	CASSSRGTSGRRDEQFF
TRBV19	TRBJ1-5	NA	NA	TGTGCCAGTAGTTTAAGGACAAGCAATCAGCCCCAGCATTTT	CASSLRTSNQPQHF
TRBV28	TRBJ2-3	NA	TRBD1	TGTGCCAGCAGGCCATGTCGGACAGGGGGCCCAGATACGCAGTATTTT	CASRPCRTGGPDTQYF
TRBV11-2	TRBJ2-3	NA	NA	TGTGCCAGCAGCTACACAGATACGCAGTATTTT	CASSYTDTQYF
TRBV7-9	TRBJ1-2	NA	NA	TGTGCCAGCAGCTTTGGCACCTATAACTATGGCTACACCTTC	CASSFGTYNYGYTF
TRBV7-3	TRBJ2-2	NA	NA	TGTGCCAGCAGCTTGATATCGCAGGGGAGTGGGACCGGGGAGCTGTTTTTT	CASSLISQGSGTGELFF
TRBV5-1	TRBJ2-7	NA	TRBD2	TGCGCCAGCAGCTTGGTTGGGGGGGCCTACGAGCAGTACTTC	CASSLVGGAYEQYF
TRBV7-8	TRBJ2-7	NA	TRBD2	TGTGCCAGCAGCTCCCTAGCGGGGGCCTACGAGCAGTACTTC	CASSSLAGAYEQYF
TRBV28	TRBJ2-7	NA	TRBD2	TGTGCCAGCAGTACTACCCTAGGTGCTAGCGGGAGATACGAGCAGTACTTC	CASSTTLGASGRYEQYF
TRBV7-8	TRBJ2-3	NA	NA	TGTGCCAGCAGCTTAGGACTGAGCACAGATACGCAGTATTTT	CASSLGLSTDTQYF
TRBV7-9	TRBJ2-5	NA	TRBD2	TGTGCCAGCAGCCTCGGAACTAGCGGAGCAACCCCATGGGAGACCCAGTACTTC	CASSLGTSGATPWETQYF
TRBV27	TRBJ2-7	NA	TRBD2	TGTGCCAGCAGTTTAGTTCTAGCGGGAGGGCCCTACGAGCAGTACTTC	CASSLVLAGGPYEQYF
TRBV4-1	TRBJ1-4	NA	NA	TGCGCCAGCAGCCAAGAAGAACACCCAAAACTGTTTTTT	CASSQEEHPKLFF
TRBV18	TRBJ2-7	NA	NA	TGTGCCAGCTCACCCATCATAGACAGGCGGGACGAGCAGTACTTC	CASSPIIDRRDEQYF
TRBV27	TRBJ2-1	NA	TRBD1	TGTGCCAGCAGTTTATCCGGGACAGGGGGAAGTCATGAGCAGTTCTTC	CASSLSGTGGSHEQFF
TRBV7-9	TRBJ2-2	NA	TRBD2	TGTGCCAGCAGCTCCTACCAGACTAGCGGGAGGGCCCTCACCGGGGAGCTGTTTTTT	CASSSYQTSGRALTGELFF
TRBV28	TRBJ1-2	NA	TRBD1	TGTGCCAGCAGTTCAGGGACAGTGTATGGCTACACCTTC	CASSSGTVYGYTF
TRBV27	TRBJ1-3	NA	NA	TGTGCCAGCAGACCCATCAGGGACTCTGGAAACACCATATATTTT	CASRPIRDSGNTIYF
TRBV7-2	TRBJ2-3	NA	TRBD2	TGTGCCAGCAGCTCCCGGGGTAGCGGGAGACTAGATACGCAGTATTTT	CASSSRGSGRLDTQYF
TRBV28	TRBJ2-7	NA	NA	TGTGCCAGCAGTTTATCTTGGGTGAGACGGACCTGGGGCGAGCAGTACTTC	CASSLSWVRRTWGEQYF
TRBV7-8	TRBJ1-5	NA	NA	TGTGCCAGCAGCTTAGAGGGTAGCAATCAGCCCCAGCATTTT	CASSLEGSNQPQHF
TRBV28	TRBJ2-4	NA	NA	TGTGCCAGCAGTTTATCGGGGAGTAACATTCAGTACTTC	CASSLSGSNIQYF
TRBV10-1	TRBJ1-5	NA	NA	TGCGCCAGCAGTGAGTCCGGGGGACAGCCCCAGCATTTT	CASSESGGQPQHF
TRBV19	TRBJ2-2	NA	TRBD2	TGTGCCAGTAGCCGGGGGGACCGTACCGGGGAGCTGTTTTTT	CASSRGDRTGELFF
TRBV9	TRBJ2-5	NA	NA	TGTGCCAGCAACCTTTTTGAGGAAGAGACCCAGTACTTC	CASNLFEEETQYF
TRBV6-4	TRBJ2-7	once	TRBD1	TGTGCCATCCGACAGGGGATAAACGAGCAGTACTTC	CAIRQGINEQYF
TRBV6-5	TRBJ1-5	NA	TRBD1	TGTGCCAGCAGTTCGGGGGGACAGGGGTATCAGCCCCAGCATTTT	CASSSGGQGYQPQHF
TRBV11-3	TRBJ2-3	NA	TRBD2	TGTGCCAGCAGCCCCCAGCCGGGGGGTAGCGGGACCGATACGCAGTATTTT	CASSPQPGGSGTDTQYF
TRBV7-9	TRBJ1-1	NA	NA	TGTGCCAGCAGCGTTGAACGGTCCACTGAAGCTTTCTTT	CASSVERSTEAFF